The next 16 T cell receptor beta chains were all read from a single sample in a study of cytomegalovirus exposure and HLA in healthy donors. PCR amplification relied on 60 Vbeta primers (plus 13 Jbeta primers). Libraries were prepared by immunoSEQ multiplex PCR; TCRdb keeps only in-frame clonotypes and omits some of them. The sample includes roughly 200,000 clones, 82% of them seen just once. Material: PBMCs. The source is a woman between 35 and 50 years old in good health and CMV-seronegative.

The chain is built from TRBV5-1 and TRBJ2-3; 8 nucleotides align to TRBD1. Trimming cost V 3 bases and J 2 bases; bases outside gene matches: 2. Germline assignment: CDR1 SGHRS and CDR2 YFSETQ. CDR3 length: 14 residues. The CDR3 DNA reads TGCGCCAGCAGCTCACAGGGGGACACAGATACGCAGTATTTT. This codes for CASSSQGDTDTQYF.

The V call is TRBV10-1, the J call TRBJ2-3, with 11 bases fitting TRBD2. The CDR3 is made up of 15 amino acids. Germline V gene lookup returns CDR1 WNHNN and CDR2 SYGVQD (reference sequence). The V gene end was trimmed by 4 bases and the J gene end by 0 bases; junction bases not matched to a gene: 0. CDR3 loop: CASSASGRSTDTQYF. The CDR3 region has the DNA TGCGCCAGCAGTGCTAGCGGGAGGAGCACAGATACGCAGTATTTT.

This clone was counted once. The V call is TRBV27, the J call TRBJ2-1, with a tentative D call TRBD2 (6 bases). V lost 2 bases and J 9 bases, leaving 29 bases between the germline ends. Germline CDR1 reads MNHEY; CDR2 reads SMNVEV (reference sequence). This CDR3 is built from 19 residues. CDR3 sequence (DNA): TGTGCCAGCAGTTTAAATTCCCCGGGGGTGGCCGGGGAATGGGCTGAGCAGTTCTTC. Protein: CASSLNSPGVAGEWAEQFF.

This sequence joins TRBV7-9 and TRBJ1-1; TRBD1 matches at 8 bases. The CDR3 is 15 residues long. V was clipped by 0 bases and J by 5 bases; unmatched bases: 5. CDR1 is SEHNR and CDR2 is FQNEAQ in the germline V gene (reference sequence). The CDR3, as DNA: TGTGCCAGCAGCTTAGCCGCAGGGGGCTATACTGAAGCTTTCTTT. Translating it yields CASSLAAGGYTEAFF.

The chain couples TRBV30 to TRBJ1-3, with D possibly TRBD1 on 5 matching bases. The V gene lost 3 bases and the J gene lost 4 bases, with 10 bases spanning the gap. CDR1 and CDR2 from the germline V gene are GTSNPN and SVGIG (reference sequence). The CDR3 has 13 amino acids. CDR3 residues: CAWRTGPGNTIYF. CDR3 DNA: TGTGCCTGGAGAACAGGTCCGGGAAACACCATATATTTT.

This chain links TRBV2 with TRBJ2-3; D unclear. CDR1 is SNHLY, CDR2 FYNNEI, per germline. Trimming shortened V by 7 bases and J by 3 bases, and 5 bases separated the two germline ends. This CDR3 contains 11 residues. CDR3 coding DNA: TGTGCCAGCATAGAAACAGATACGCAGTATTTT. Protein sequence: CASIETDTQYF. The variable domain in full, with the rest retrieved from reference TRBV2 and TRBJ2-3, is EPEVTQTPSHQVTQMGQEVILRCVPISNHLYFYWYRQILGQKVEFLVSFYNNEISEKSEIFDDQFSVERPDGSNFTLKIRSTKLEDSAMYFCASIETDTQYFGPGTRLTVL.

The V and J genes are TRBV7-2 and TRBJ1-2, with 7 bases matching TRBD1. Germline CDR1 and CDR2: SGHTA and FQGNSA. V lost 2 bases, J lost 2 bases, and 5 bases stayed unmatched. There are 15 residues in the CDR3. This CDR3 reads CASSLSPTGNYGYTF. As DNA, the CDR3 is TGTGCCAGCAGCTTATCCCCGACAGGGAACTATGGCTACACCTTC.

The V call is TRBV5-1, the J call TRBJ1-2; 9 nucleotides line up with TRBD1. V was pared by 7 bases and J by 6 bases, with 7 bases of the junction left unmatched. The CDR3 has 13 residues. CDR1 and CDR2 from the germline V gene are SGHRS and YFSETQ. In nucleotides, the CDR3 is TGCGCCAGCCGATGGGGGACAGGGAATGGCTACACCTTC. Protein product: CASRWGTGNGYTF.

The chain carries TRBV5-1 and TRBJ2-7; D perhaps matches TRBD1 (5 bases). The germline CDR1 and CDR2 sequences are SGHRS and YFSETQ. V gave up 6 bases and J gave up 3 bases, with 22 bases separating them. There are 16 residues in the CDR3. In DNA form, the CDR3 reads TGCGCCAGCACTCCTTATGTAAGTGGGGCGGTCTACGAGCAGTACTTC. Its translation is CASTPYVSGAVYEQYF.

This clone has a single count. The chain recombines TRBV7-9 with TRBJ2-7; TRBD1 aligns across 10 bases. Germline V gives CDR1 SEHNR, CDR2 FQNEAQ (reference sequence). J gave up 5 bases and V 11 bases, and 12 bases lay outside the gene matches. The CDR3 consists of 14 residues. The CDR3 loop is CAASSRDRGHEQYF. The CDR3 DNA reads as TGTGCCGCGAGTAGCCGGGACAGGGGCCACGAGCAGTACTTC.

The chain joins TRBV29-1 to TRBJ1-4, with 8 nucleotides matching TRBD1. This CDR3 contains 13 residues. V was clipped by 6 bases and J by 5 bases; unmatched bases: 5. Germline lookup yields CDR1 SQVTM and CDR2 ANQGSEA. This CDR3 is CSVPGQENEKLFF. For the CDR3, the DNA is TGCAGCGTGCCGGGACAGGAGAATGAAAAACTGTTTTTT. Full variable domain (outside the CDR3, taken from reference TRBV29-1 and TRBJ1-4): SAVISQKPSRDICQRGTSLTIQCQVDSQVTMMFWYRQQPGQSLTLIATANQGSEATYESGFVIDKFPISRPNLTFSTLTVSNMSPEDSSIYLCSVPGQENEKLFFGSGTQLSVL.

The genes are TRBV7-6 and TRBJ1-3; 9 nucleotides agree with TRBD1. The J segment lost 4 bases and the V segment lost 5 bases, leaving 18 bases of the junction unmatched. In germline, CDR1 is SGHVS, CDR2 FNYEAQ. The CDR3 length is 19 residues. The CDR3 bases are TGTGCCAGCAGCCCGAGGCCGGGACAGGGTTTTTTACCCGGAAACACCATATATTTT. Translation gives CASSPRPGQGFLPGNTIYF.

The chain employs TRBV9 and TRBJ2-1; 11 bases are shared with TRBD2. The CDR3 has 16 residues. Germline loops: CDR1 SGDLS, CDR2 YYNGEE. With 3 bases clipped from V and 6 bases from J, the junction kept 8 bases outside the gene matches. The CDR3 spells CASSDILAGGVNEQFF. In DNA, the CDR3 is TGTGCCAGCAGCGACATTCTAGCGGGAGGTGTCAATGAGCAGTTCTTC.

The chain uses TRBV7-3 and TRBJ2-1; D might be TRBD2 (6 bases). CDR1 is SGHTA, CDR2 FQGTGA, per germline. CDR3 size: 14 residues. V lost 1 base to trimming and J lost 7 bases, with 11 bases between them. CDR3 nucleotides: TGTGCCAGCAGCTTAAGCCCGGGGAGGAATGAGCAGTTCTTC. It yields the protein CASSLSPGRNEQFF.

This clone showed up just once. The chain employs TRBV11-3 and TRBJ1-6, with D unresolved. This CDR3 has 14 amino acids. Trimming left V 4 bases short and J 7 bases short, with 11 bases between. Germline V CDR1 and CDR2: SGHNT, YENEEA. The CDR3 bases are TGTGCCAGCAGCTCGGGTTCACGAAATTCACCCCTCCACTTT. Its protein is CASSSGSRNSPLHF. Combining the CDR3 with reference TRBV11-3 and TRBJ1-6 gives the whole variable domain EAGVVQSPRYKIIEKKQPVAFWCNPISGHNTLYWYLQNLGQGPELLIRYENEEAVDDSQLPKDRFSAERLKGVDSTLKIQPAELGDSAVYLCASSSGSRNSPLHFGNGTRLTVT.

In this sample, this clone turned up once. This chain uses TRBV2 with TRBJ2-1; 8 bases fit TRBD1. This CDR3 region has 14 residues. The germline gives CDR1 SNHLY, CDR2 FYNNEI. V was pared by 7 bases and J by 6 bases, with 8 bases of the junction left unmatched. This CDR3 reads CASIPDRALNEQFF. The CDR3 region has the DNA TGTGCCAGCATTCCGGACAGGGCCCTCAATGAGCAGTTCTTC.